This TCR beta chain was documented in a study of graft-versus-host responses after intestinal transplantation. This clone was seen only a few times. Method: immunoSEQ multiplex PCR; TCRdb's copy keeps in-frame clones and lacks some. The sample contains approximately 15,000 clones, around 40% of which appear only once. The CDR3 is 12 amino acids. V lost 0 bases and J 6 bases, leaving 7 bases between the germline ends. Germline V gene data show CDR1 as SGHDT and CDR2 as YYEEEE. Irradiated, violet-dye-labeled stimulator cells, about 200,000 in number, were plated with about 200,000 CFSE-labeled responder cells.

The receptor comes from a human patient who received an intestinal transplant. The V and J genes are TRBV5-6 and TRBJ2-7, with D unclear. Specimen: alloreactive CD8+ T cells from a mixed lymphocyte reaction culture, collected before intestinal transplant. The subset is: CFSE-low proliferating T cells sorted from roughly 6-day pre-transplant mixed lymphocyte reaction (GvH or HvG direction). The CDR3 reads CASSLVAGEQYF. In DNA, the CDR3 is TGTGCCAGCAGCTTGGTGGCAGGCGAGCAGTACTTC.